This T cell receptor beta chain was profiled in a study of T-cell reconstitution after alpha-beta-depleted transplantation in children. Study findings and constraints: Two months or so post-transplant, alpha-beta T cells reportedly derived from several hundred expanded graft clones. Diversity and T-cell counts at one year after transplant derived mostly from new T cells.

Molecular barcoding with unique molecular identifiers was used for the TCRbeta library. TCRdb reprocessed the PCR reads with MiXCR, giving one entry per CDR3 protein. Among fewer than 85,000 distinct CDR3 sequences, over 12% were seen once, and the ten largest hold about 30%. Germline V gene data show CDR1 as ENHRY and CDR2 as SYGVKD. V trimming: 8 bases; J trimming: 1 base; junction bases outside the gene matches: 5. The CDR3 covers 14 residues. This clonotype was detected only a few times. Its antigen is currently unknown. The TCR was taken from a male patient aged 2 to 9 who had a stem cell transplant for acute lymphoblastic leukemia, so the T cells may come from the graft donor. Sequencing was performed on PBMCs, mostly from graft donor cells, taken 180 days after TCRalphabeta/CD19-depleted stem cell transplant. The rearrangement uses TRBV10-3 and TRBJ2-4; 7 bases fit TRBD1. The CDR3 DNA sequence: TGTGCCATCGGATCACAGGGGGCCAAAAACATTCAGTACTTC. Amino acids: CAIGSQGAKNIQYF.